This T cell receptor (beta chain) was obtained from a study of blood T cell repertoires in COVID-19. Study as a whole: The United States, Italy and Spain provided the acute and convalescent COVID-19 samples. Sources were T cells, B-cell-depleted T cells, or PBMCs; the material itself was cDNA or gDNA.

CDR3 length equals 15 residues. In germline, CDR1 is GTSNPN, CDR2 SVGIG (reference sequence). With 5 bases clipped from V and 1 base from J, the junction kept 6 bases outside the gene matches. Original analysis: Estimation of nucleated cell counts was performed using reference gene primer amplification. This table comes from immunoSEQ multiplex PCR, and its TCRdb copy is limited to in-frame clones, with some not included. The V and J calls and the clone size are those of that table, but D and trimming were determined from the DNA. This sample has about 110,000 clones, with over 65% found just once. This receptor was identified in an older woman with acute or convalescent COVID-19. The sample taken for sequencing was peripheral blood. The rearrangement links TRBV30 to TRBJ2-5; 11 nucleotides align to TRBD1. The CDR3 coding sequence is TGTGCCTGGGGACCAGGGACAGGGGGCCAAGAGACCCAGTACTTC. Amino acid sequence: CAWGPGTGGQETQYF.